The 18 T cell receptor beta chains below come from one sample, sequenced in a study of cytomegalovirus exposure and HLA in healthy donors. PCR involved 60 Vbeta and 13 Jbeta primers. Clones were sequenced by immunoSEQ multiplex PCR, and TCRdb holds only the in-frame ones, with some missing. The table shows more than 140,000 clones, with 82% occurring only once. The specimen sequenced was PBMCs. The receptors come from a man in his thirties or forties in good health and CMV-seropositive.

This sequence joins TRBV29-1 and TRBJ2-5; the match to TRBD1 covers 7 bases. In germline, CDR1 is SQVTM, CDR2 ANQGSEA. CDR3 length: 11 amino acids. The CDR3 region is CRPDREETQYF. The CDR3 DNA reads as TGCAGGCCTGACAGGGAAGAGACCCAGTACTTC.

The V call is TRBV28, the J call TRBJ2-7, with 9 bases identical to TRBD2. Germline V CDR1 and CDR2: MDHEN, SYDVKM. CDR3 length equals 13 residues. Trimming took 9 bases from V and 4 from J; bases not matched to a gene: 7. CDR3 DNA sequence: TGTGCCAGTAGCGGGGGAGGTGTGTACGAGCAGTACTTC. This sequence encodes CASSGGGVYEQYF.

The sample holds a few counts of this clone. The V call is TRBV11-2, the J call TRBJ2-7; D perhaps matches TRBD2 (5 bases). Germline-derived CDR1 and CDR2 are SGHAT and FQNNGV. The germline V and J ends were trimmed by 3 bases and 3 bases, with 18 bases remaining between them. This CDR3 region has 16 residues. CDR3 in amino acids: CASSFPAVASNYEQYF. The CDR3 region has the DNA TGTGCCAGCAGCTTCCCCGCTGTGGCTAGCAACTACGAGCAGTACTTC.

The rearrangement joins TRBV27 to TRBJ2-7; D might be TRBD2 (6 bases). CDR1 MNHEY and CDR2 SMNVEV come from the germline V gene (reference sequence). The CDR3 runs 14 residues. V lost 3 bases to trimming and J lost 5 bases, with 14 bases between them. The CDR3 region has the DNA TGTGCCAGCAGTTTGGACTACAAGGGGAACGAGCAGTACTTC. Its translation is CASSLDYKGNEQYF.

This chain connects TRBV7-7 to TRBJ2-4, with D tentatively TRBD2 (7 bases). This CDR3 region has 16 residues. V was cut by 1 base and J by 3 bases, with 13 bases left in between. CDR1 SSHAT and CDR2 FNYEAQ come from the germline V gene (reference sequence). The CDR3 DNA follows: TGTGCCAGCAGCTTAGGGGGAGGGGGGGACAAAAACATTCAGTACTTC. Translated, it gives CASSLGGGGDKNIQYF.

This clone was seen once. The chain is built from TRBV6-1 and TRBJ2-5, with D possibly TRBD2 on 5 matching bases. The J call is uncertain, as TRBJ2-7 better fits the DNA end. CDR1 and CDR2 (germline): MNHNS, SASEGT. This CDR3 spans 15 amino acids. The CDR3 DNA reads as TGTGCCAGCAGTGAAGGGGCGGGTCCTTTCTACGAGCAGTACTTC. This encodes CASSEGAGPFYEQYF.

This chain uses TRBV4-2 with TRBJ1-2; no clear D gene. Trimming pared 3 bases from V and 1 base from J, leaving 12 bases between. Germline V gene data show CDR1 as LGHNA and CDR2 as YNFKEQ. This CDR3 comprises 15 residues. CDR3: CASSQARTGNYGYTF. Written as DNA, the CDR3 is TGTGCCAGCAGCCAGGCACGGACTGGTAACTATGGCTACACCTTC.

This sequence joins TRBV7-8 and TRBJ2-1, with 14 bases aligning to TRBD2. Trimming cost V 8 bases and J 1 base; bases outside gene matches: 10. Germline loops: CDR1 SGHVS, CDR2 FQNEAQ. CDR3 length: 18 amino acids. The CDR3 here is CASREGLAGAGSYNEQFF. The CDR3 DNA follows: TGTGCCAGCCGCGAGGGACTAGCGGGGGCAGGATCCTACAATGAGCAGTTCTTC.

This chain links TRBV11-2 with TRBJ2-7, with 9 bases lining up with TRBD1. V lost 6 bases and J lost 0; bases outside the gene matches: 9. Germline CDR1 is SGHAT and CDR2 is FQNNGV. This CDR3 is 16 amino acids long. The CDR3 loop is CASRAQGQGSSYEQYF. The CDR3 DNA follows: TGTGCCAGCAGGGCCCAGGGACAGGGAAGCTCCTACGAGCAGTACTTC.

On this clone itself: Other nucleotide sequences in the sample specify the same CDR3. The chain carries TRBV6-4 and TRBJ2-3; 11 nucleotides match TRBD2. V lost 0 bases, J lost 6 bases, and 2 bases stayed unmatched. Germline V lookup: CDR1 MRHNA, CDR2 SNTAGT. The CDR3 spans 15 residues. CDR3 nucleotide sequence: TGTGCCAGCAGTGACTCTAGCGGGGGGGCCGATACGCAGTATTTT. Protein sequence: CASSDSSGGADTQYF.

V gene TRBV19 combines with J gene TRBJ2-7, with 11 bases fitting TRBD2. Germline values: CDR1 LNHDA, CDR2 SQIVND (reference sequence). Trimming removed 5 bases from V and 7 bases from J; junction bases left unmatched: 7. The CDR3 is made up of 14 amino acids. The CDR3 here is CASSPGTSGFEQYF. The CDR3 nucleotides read TGTGCCAGTAGTCCTGGGACTAGCGGTTTTGAGCAGTACTTC. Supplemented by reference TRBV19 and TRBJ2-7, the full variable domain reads DGGITQSPKYLFRKEGQNVTLSCEQNLNHDAMYWYRQDPGQGLRLIYYSQIVNDFQKGDIAEGYSVSREKKESFPLTVTSAQKNPTAFYLCASSPGTSGFEQYFGPGTRLTVT.

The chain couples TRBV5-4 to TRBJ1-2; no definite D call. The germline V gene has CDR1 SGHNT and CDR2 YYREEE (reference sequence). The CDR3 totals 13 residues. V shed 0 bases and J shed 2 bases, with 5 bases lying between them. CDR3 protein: CASSLVANYGYTF. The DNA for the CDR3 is TGTGCCAGCAGCTTGGTGGCCAACTATGGCTACACCTTC.

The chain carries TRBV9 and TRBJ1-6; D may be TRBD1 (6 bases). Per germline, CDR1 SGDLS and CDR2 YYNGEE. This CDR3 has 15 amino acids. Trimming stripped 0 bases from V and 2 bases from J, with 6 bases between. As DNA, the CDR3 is TGTGCCAGCAGCGTAGGGGACACCTATAATTCACCCCTCCACTTT. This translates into CASSVGDTYNSPLHF.

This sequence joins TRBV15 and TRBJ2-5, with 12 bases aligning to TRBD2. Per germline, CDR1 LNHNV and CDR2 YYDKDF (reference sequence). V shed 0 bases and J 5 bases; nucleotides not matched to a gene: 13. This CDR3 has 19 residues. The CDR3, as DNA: TGTGCCACCAGCAGAGATATCGTGCCCCTAGCGGGGGGGCTTGAGACCCAGTACTTC. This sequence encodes CATSRDIVPLAGGLETQYF.

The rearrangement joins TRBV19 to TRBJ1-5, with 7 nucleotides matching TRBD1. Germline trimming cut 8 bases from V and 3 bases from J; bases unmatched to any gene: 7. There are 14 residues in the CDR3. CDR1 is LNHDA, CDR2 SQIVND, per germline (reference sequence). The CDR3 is CASGDRANNQPQHF. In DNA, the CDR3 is TGTGCCAGTGGAGACAGGGCAAACAATCAGCCCCAGCATTTT.

The CDR3 region is CASSLGTAGTEAFF. CDR3 coding DNA: TGTGCCAGCTCCCTAGGGACAGCTGGGACTGAAGCTTTCTTT. This rearrangement joins TRBV18 to TRBJ1-1, with 7 bases lining up with TRBD1. J was trimmed by 5 bases and V by 6 bases; bases with no gene match: 9. The CDR3 has 14 amino acids. CDR1 and CDR2 from the germline V gene are KGHSH and LQKENI.

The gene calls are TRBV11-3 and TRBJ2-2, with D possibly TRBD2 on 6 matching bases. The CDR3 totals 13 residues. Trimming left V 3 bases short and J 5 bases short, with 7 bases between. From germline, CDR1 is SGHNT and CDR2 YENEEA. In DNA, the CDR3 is TGTGCCAGCAGCTTTCGGGGGACCGGGGAGCTGTTTTTT. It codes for CASSFRGTGELFF.

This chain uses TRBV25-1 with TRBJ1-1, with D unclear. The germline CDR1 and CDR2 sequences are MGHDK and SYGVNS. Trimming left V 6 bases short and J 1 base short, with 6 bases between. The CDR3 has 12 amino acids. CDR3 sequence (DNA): TGTGCCAGCAGGGCGGAGAACACTGAAGCTTTCTTT. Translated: CASRAENTEAFF.